The T cell receptor beta chain under discussion was sequenced for a study of blood T cells in healthy people across ages (dated by TCRdb to about 2015). Looking at the study overall: In model experiments, template switching captured roughly one uniquely barcoded TCR beta cDNA molecule for every two T cells. Using deep sequencing normalized with unique cDNA molecular identifiers, the study measured how TCR beta repertoire diversity changes with age. The donors were divided into four age groups: young (average around 16 years), middle-aged (about 40), aged (roughly 60) and long-lived (82). The study analyzed two additional independent replicas of 1 million unique cDNA reads from the same blood draw for two donors, one aged 18 to 29 and one aged 80 or older.

V is cut back by 5 bases and J by 10 bases, with 6 bases in the junction unmatched. In the germline V gene, CDR1 corresponds to MNHEY and CDR2 to SVGEGT. CDR3 length: 12 amino acids, cysteine to phenylalanine. This entry keeps only the CDR3 DNA: 36 bases, framed from base 1. The full study reports these points: Total diversity estimates from one million sequenced T cells were considered lower bounds and underestimates. As age increased, observed TCR beta diversity per million T cells dropped in a roughly linear way, and a significant reduction was already evident by age approximately 40. Because the CMV infection status of the donors was unknown, age-related changes in expanded clonotypes may potentially have been confounded. Compared with the aged group, more naive CD4+ T cells, fewer expanded clones and increased TCR diversity were shown by the long-lived group, suggesting age selection. There was a strong correlation between observed TCR beta diversity and the percentage of naive T cells measured by flow cytometry. Because profiling used bulk unsorted PBMCs, naive and antigen-experienced compartments could not be compared conclusively.

This clonotype was seen more than once but under ten times. It lacks a known antigen. Qualities for individual bases were not recorded, and no much larger clone is one base off. The library was obtained by 5' RACE. TCRdb lists the instrument as Illumina HiSeq 2500. A second PCR of roughly 6 to 11 cycles was run with a J-beta primer mix and a sample-barcoded 5' primer. Each TCR beta cDNA molecule received a unique molecular identifier from a template-switch 5' adaptor carrying 12 random nucleotides. Each sample yielded at least 3 million CDR3-containing paired-end reads. First-strand cDNA was synthesized from all RNA with the Mint cDNA synthesis kit, primed by a TRBC-specific oligonucleotide. After uracil-DNA glycosylase treatment, a first 18-cycle PCR used universal primers M1SS and BC2_uni_R on all cDNA. The original pipeline was this. For normalization, 1 million high-quality reads, each with a distinct molecular identifier, were randomly selected from each sample. Reads sharing molecular identifiers were discarded rather than binned into consensus sequences. MiTCR, set to a Q25 quality threshold and the strictest error-elimination algorithm, was used for CDR3 identification, clonotype clustering and error correction. A nonparametric unseen species model with Euler transformation was used to estimate lower-bound total TCR beta diversity. TCRdb reanalyzed the raw reads on its own, using fastp at Q25 for trimming and MiXCR for clone calling, and kept in-frame beta chains. Duplicate CDR3 protein sequences are folded into a single record with the most common DNA and genes. Here the V and J calls rest on TCRdb's processing, not on the authors' analysis. The sample table records some 760,000 distinct CDR3 sequences; around 25% of these occur just once. The ten most abundant clones make up 9% to 9.5% of the sample.

Systemically healthy Caucasian individuals from Russia, around 39 in total and aged about 6 to 95 years, were included as donors. Around 10 milliliters of peripheral blood were drawn from each donor into EDTA-treated Vacutainer tubes. Ficoll-Paque density-gradient centrifugation was used to isolate PBMCs, with at least 7 million per sample. Trizol reagent was used to extract total RNA from the PBMCs, yielding at least 5 micrograms per sample. The percentages of naive CD45RAhigh/CD27high T cells were determined by flow cytometry on a PBMC aliquot from every donor. This same sample was also taken into another study, of T cells of mothers and their children. As that second study puts it: Nine systemically healthy Caucasian individuals served as donors, namely three mothers together with their six children. cDNA synthesis used all of the extracted RNA, with approximately 1.4 ug of RNA in each 15 ul reaction. In the second PCR, the M1S primer added sample barcodes and 2-4 random nucleotides. Over 8 million TCR beta CDR3 reads came from each mother, compared with some 3 million reads from each child. Thymic selection similarly shapes TCR recombination output in related and unrelated pairs, with minor effect from inherited differences. Normalized repertoire overlap was always slightly but never significantly higher in related than unrelated mother-child pairs. No persistent microchimeric T cell clones were found, with a detection sensitivity of around 100 clones per million clonotypes. To look for features that set related mother-child pairs apart from unrelated individuals, the researchers ran deep NGS to compare the TCR beta repertoires of mothers and children. The mean age was 40 +/- 4 years for the mothers and around 10 +/- 4 years for the children. After adapter ligation was performed with NEBNext reagents, the libraries were sequenced on an Illumina HiSeq 2000 with 100+100 nt paired-end reads. To prevent cross-contamination, the mother and child libraries were prepared one month apart and sequenced in separate runs. Each donor had between roughly 450,000 and 2,300,000 distinct TCR beta clonotypes identified. Naive TCR beta clonotypes were estimated from low-frequency clonotypes matched to each donor's FACS-determined naive share, without sorting.

The sequenced sample consisted of blood. This clonotype was obtained from a boy younger than 18 in good health. This chain is built from TRBV6-2 or TRBV6-3 and TRBJ1-1; the junction holds 8 bases that match TRBD1. The nucleotide sequence reads as follows: TGTGCCAGCAGTCCGGACAGGGAGGCAGCTTTCTTT. Its translation reads: CASSPDREAAFF.